This T cell receptor (beta chain) came from a study of blood T cell repertoires in COVID-19. On the study more broadly: Donors in the United States, Italy and Spain gave samples during acute or convalescent COVID-19. PBMCs, B-cell-depleted T cells, or T cells provided the cDNA or gDNA that made up the material.

Per the original methods: Reference gene primer amplification yielded estimated nucleated cell counts. Clones were read by immunoSEQ multiplex PCR, and TCRdb kept only the in-frame ones, dropping some. V, J and clone size reflect that table, while D and trimming were determined from the DNA. The sample has around 270,000 clones; about 88% are singletons. The CDR3 is 15 amino acids. V was trimmed by 2 bases and J by 1 base, leaving 7 bases between them. Germline loops: CDR1 SGHRS, CDR2 YFSETQ. The material sequenced was peripheral blood. The clonotype originates from a man aged 55 to 70 who had recovered from COVID-19. This chain uses TRBV5-1 with TRBJ2-6; D uncertain. The CDR3 is CASSLYRSGANVLTF. For the CDR3, the DNA is TGCGCCAGCAGCTTATATCGGTCTGGGGCCAACGTCCTGACTTTC. Full variable domain (rest looked up from reference TRBV5-1 and TRBJ2-6): KAGVTQTPRYLIKTRGQQVTLSCSPISGHRSVSWYQQTPGQGLQFLFEYFSETQRNKGNFPGRFSGRQFSNSRSEMNVSTLELGDSALYLCASSLYRSGANVLTFGAGSRLTVL.